A single sample is the source of the 25 T cell receptor beta chains below, sequenced in a study of blood T cell repertoires in COVID-19. Assay: immunoSEQ multiplex PCR; the TCRdb copy retains only in-frame clones and omits some. In the table there are hundreds of thousands of clones, approximately 86% of which are singletons. Sequenced: peripheral blood. The receptors originated from a human donor in a cohort sampled during active COVID-19.

The chain joins TRBV6-5 to TRBJ1-2; no firm D call. Germline V CDR1 and CDR2: MNHEY, SVGAGI. The CDR3 runs to 11 residues. Trimming took off 7 bases at V and 5 bases at J, with 8 bases between the two ends. CDR3 in DNA: TGTGCCAGCACGGCGGCATATGGCTACACCTTC. Protein sequence: CASTAAYGYTF.

The chain joins TRBV5-1 to TRBJ2-3; 8 bases fit TRBD2. The V gene end was trimmed by 4 bases and the J gene end by 3 bases; junction bases not matched to a gene: 4. CDR3 size: 14 residues. In germline, CDR1 is SGHRS, CDR2 YFSETQ. The CDR3 DNA follows: TGCGCCAGCAGCCCGATAGCGGGGACAGATACGCAGTATTTT. Translating it yields CASSPIAGTDTQYF. The whole variable domain, filled in from reference TRBV5-1 and TRBJ2-3, reads KAGVTQTPRYLIKTRGQQVTLSCSPISGHRSVSWYQQTPGQGLQFLFEYFSETQRNKGNFPGRFSGRQFSNSRSEMNVSTLELGDSALYLCASSPIAGTDTQYFGPGTRLTVL.

J is TRBJ1-2 and V is TRBV7-9; 9 bases are a match to TRBD1. J was trimmed by 2 bases and V by 4 bases; bases with no gene match: 14. This CDR3 has 18 residues. Per germline, CDR1 SEHNR and CDR2 FQNEAQ (reference sequence). CDR3 amino acids: CASSYYRGTGIPNYGYTF. CDR3 sequence (DNA): TGTGCCAGCAGCTATTATCGCGGGACAGGGATTCCCAACTATGGCTACACCTTC.

The CDR3 DNA reads TGTGCCAGCGACGCGGGAGTAAATGAGCAGTTCTTC. This gives the protein CASDAGVNEQFF. This chain connects TRBV2 to TRBJ2-1; 7 nucleotides line up with TRBD2. J lost 7 bases, V lost 8 bases, and 5 bases had no gene match. Looked up from germline, CDR1 is SNHLY and CDR2 is FYNNEI. The CDR3 sequence is 12 residues long.

The V call is TRBV5-4, the J call TRBJ2-7; 11 nucleotides align to TRBD1. CDR3 length equals 15 residues. V dropped 0 bases and J dropped 5; count of bases not matched to a gene: 4. From germline, CDR1 is SGHNT and CDR2 YYREEE (reference sequence). CDR3 coding DNA: TGTGCCAGCAGCTTGGGAGGGACAGGGGGGCACGAGCAGTACTTC. Protein sequence: CASSLGGTGGHEQYF.

The rearrangement links TRBV5-1 to TRBJ2-7; TRBD1 matches 8 bases. V was pared by 4 bases and J by 6 bases, with 9 bases of the junction left unmatched. CDR1 and CDR2 from the germline V gene are SGHRS and YFSETQ. CDR3 size: 14 residues. The CDR3: CASSQGQGTGEQYF. The CDR3 DNA reads as TGCGCCAGCAGCCAAGGACAGGGAACGGGCGAGCAGTACTTC.

V and J are TRBV7-9 and TRBJ2-5; D is unclear. The V and J ends lost 0 bases and 1 base respectively, with 3 bases between them. The CDR3 is 13 amino acids. Germline lookup yields CDR1 SEHNR and CDR2 FQNEAQ (reference sequence). CDR3 amino acids: CASSLAFQETQYF. DNA for the CDR3: TGTGCCAGCAGCTTAGCCTTCCAAGAGACCCAGTACTTC.

This sequence joins TRBV11-3 and TRBJ2-1; a weak D match, TRBD1 (5 bases). The ends were cut back, 5 bases at V and 1 base at J, with 12 bases in the middle. Germline V CDR1 and CDR2: SGHNT, YENEEA. The CDR3 is made up of 15 amino acids. The CDR3, as DNA: TGTGCCAGCAGCGTGACAGCCGGATCCTACAATGAGCAGTTCTTC. This sequence encodes CASSVTAGSYNEQFF.

The genes are TRBV6-5 and TRBJ2-7, with D maybe TRBD1 (6 bases). V was shortened by 0 bases and J by 0 bases, with 9 bases between the two germline ends. Germline loops: CDR1 MNHEY, CDR2 SVGAGI. CDR3 length equals 15 residues. The CDR3 is CASSYSKTGSYEQYF. For the CDR3, the DNA is TGTGCCAGCAGTTACTCGAAGACAGGCTCCTACGAGCAGTACTTC.

CDR3 loop: CAISATGGEATEAFF. The CDR3 DNA sequence: TGTGCCATCAGTGCCACAGGGGGCGAAGCTACTGAAGCTTTCTTT. The chain joins TRBV10-3 to TRBJ1-1; 9 nucleotides agree with TRBD1. This CDR3 has 15 amino acids. The V gene end was trimmed by 4 bases and the J gene end by 5 bases; junction bases not matched to a gene: 8. CDR1 is ENHRY, CDR2 SYGVKD, per germline.

This clone counts as medium-sized. The chain carries TRBV24-1 and TRBJ1-2, with D unresolved. The CDR3 consists of 12 residues. Germline lookup yields CDR1 KGHDR and CDR2 SFDVKD. V was pared by 1 base and J by 7 bases, with 6 bases between. In DNA form, the CDR3 reads TGTGCCACCAGTGATTTAAACGGTGGCTACACCTTC. It specifies CATSDLNGGYTF.

The J gene is TRBJ2-3, the V gene TRBV29-1, with 7 bases identical to TRBD2. CDR1 is SQVTM, CDR2 ANQGSEA, per germline. V was clipped by 4 bases and J by 3 bases; unmatched bases: 7. This CDR3 is 14 amino acids long. CDR3 DNA sequence: TGCAGCGTTGCTCGGTGGGGGGGTACAGATACGCAGTATTTT. It codes for CSVARWGGTDTQYF.

V usage is TRBV4-1 and J usage is TRBJ2-1; TRBD2 is a possible D gene (5 bases). The CDR3 contains 17 residues. Trimming left V 1 base short and J 0 bases short, with 13 bases between. Germline V gives CDR1 MGHRA, CDR2 YSYEKL. Here the CDR3 DNA reads TGCGCCAGCAGCCAAGGTATACGGGGTAGCTCCTACAATGAGCAGTTCTTC. Its translation is CASSQGIRGSSYNEQFF.

The V and J genes are TRBV13 and TRBJ2-5; D not resolved. With 5 bases removed from V and 1 base from J, the gap between germline ends came to 5 bases. Germline values: CDR1 PRHDT, CDR2 FYEKMQ (reference sequence). This CDR3 is 12 amino acids long. CDR3 loop: CASSSPQETQYF. CDR3 nucleotides: TGTGCCAGCAGCAGCCCCCAAGAGACCCAGTACTTC. Full variable domain (missing parts from reference TRBV13 and TRBJ2-5): AAGVIQSPRHLIKEKRETATLKCYPIPRHDTVYWYQQGPGQDPQFLISFYEKMQSDKGSIPDRFSAQQFSDYHSELNMSSLELGDSALYFCASSSPQETQYFGPGTRLLVL.

This clone was detected once. The V and J genes are TRBV5-8 and TRBJ2-5; D is possibly TRBD2 (7 bases). The CDR3 covers 15 residues. V gave up 0 bases and J gave up 4 bases, with 13 bases separating them. Looked up from germline, CDR1 is SGHTS and CDR2 is YDEGEE. The DNA of the CDR3 is TGTGCCAGCAGCTTGGGATATCGGGGGGCAGAGACCCAGTACTTC. This encodes CASSLGYRGAETQYF.

The chain combines TRBV4-2 with TRBJ2-3, with 10 bases fitting TRBD2. The germline gives CDR1 LGHNA, CDR2 YNFKEQ. V was clipped by 5 bases and J by 5 bases; unmatched bases: 10. CDR3 size: 16 residues. The CDR3 sequence: CASSILAGEAGDTQYF. Written as DNA, the CDR3 is TGTGCCAGCAGCATTCTAGCGGGGGAGGCTGGAGATACGCAGTATTTT.

This chain uses TRBV9 with TRBJ1-3; no definite D call. Trimming pared 0 bases from V and 3 bases from J, leaving 10 bases between. The CDR3 has 15 residues. Germline lookup yields CDR1 SGDLS and CDR2 YYNGEE. CDR3 sequence reads: CASSVDPGVGNTIYF. CDR3 sequence (DNA): TGTGCCAGCAGCGTAGACCCGGGAGTTGGAAACACCATATATTTT.

This chain joins TRBV30 and TRBJ2-2; TRBD2 might be the D (5 bases). The CDR3 loop spans 15 amino acids. Trimming removed 0 bases at V and 5 bases at J, with 13 bases between. Germline CDR1 and CDR2: GTSNPN and SVGIG (reference sequence). The CDR3: CAWSVGGVGTGELFF. The CDR3 DNA sequence: TGTGCCTGGAGTGTTGGAGGCGTCGGGACCGGGGAGCTGTTTTTT.

V is TRBV4-1 and J is TRBJ2-6; TRBD1 might be the D (6 bases). This CDR3 is built from 17 residues. Germline V lookup: CDR1 MGHRA, CDR2 YSYEKL. Trimming removed 1 base at V and 1 base at J, with 11 bases between. The CDR3 bases are TGCGCCAGCAGCCAAGTTAGCCAGGGGTCTGGGGCCAACGTCCTGACTTTC. This translates into CASSQVSQGSGANVLTF.

The chain carries TRBV9 and TRBJ2-3; the match to TRBD2 covers 9 bases. Germline CDR1 SGDLS, CDR2 YYNGEE. CDR3 size: 16 residues. J gave up 2 bases and V 1 base, and 5 bases lay outside the gene matches. CDR3 nucleotide sequence: TGTGCCAGCAGCGTACCGACTAGCGGAACCACAGATACGCAGTATTTT. Amino acids: CASSVPTSGTTDTQYF.

Comment on this clone: A read error may account for a junction end that differs from germline. The chain carries TRBV9 and TRBJ2-1; no clear D. The CDR3 loop spans 14 amino acids. The germline CDR1 and CDR2 sequences are SGDLS and YYNGEE. CDR3: CASSVDEIYDEQFF. CDR3 sequence (DNA): TGTGCCAGCAGCGTAGATGAGATCTACGATGAGCAGTTCTTC.

The sample holds one count of this clone. V is TRBV6-4 and J is TRBJ1-3; D gene unclear. Looked up from germline, CDR1 is MRHNA and CDR2 is SNTAGT. This CDR3 is 18 amino acids long. The germline V and J ends were trimmed by 2 bases and 4 bases, with 21 bases remaining between them. The CDR3 is CASSDPVITRADGNTIYF. In DNA form, the CDR3 reads TGTGCCAGCAGTGACCCAGTAATTACTAGGGCGGACGGAAACACCATATATTTT.

The rearrangement joins TRBV20-1 to TRBJ2-5; TRBD2 aligns across 9 bases. Germline trimming cut 3 bases from V and 1 base from J; bases unmatched to any gene: 9. This CDR3 comprises 16 residues. Per the germline V gene, CDR1 is DFQATT and CDR2 is SNEGSKA (reference sequence). CDR3 loop: CSASKGSSGIQETQYF. CDR3 nucleotides: TGCAGTGCTAGTAAGGGGTCTAGCGGGATCCAAGAGACCCAGTACTTC.

This chain joins TRBV6-5 and TRBJ1-2; possibly TRBD1 for D (6 bases). V was shortened by 5 bases and J by 6 bases, with 10 bases between the two germline ends. CDR1 is MNHEY, CDR2 SVGAGI, per germline. The CDR3 length is 12 residues. The DNA for the CDR3 is TGTGCCAGCAGTACAAACAGGGATGGCTACACCTTC. This translates into CASSTNRDGYTF.

J is TRBJ2-3 and V is TRBV6-4, with 8 bases lining up with TRBD1. This CDR3 region has 15 residues. Germline V CDR1 and CDR2: MRHNA, SNTAGT. Unmatched junction bases numbered 6, after V lost 4 bases and J lost 3 bases. CDR3 sequence reads: CASSARQGRTDTQYF. The CDR3 DNA is TGTGCCAGCAGTGCGAGACAGGGGAGAACAGATACGCAGTATTTT.